This entry lists 8 T cell receptor beta chains sequenced from one sample in a study of PD-1 blockade in classical Hodgkin lymphoma. Here immunoSEQ multiplex PCR was the method, and the copy in TCRdb shows in-frame clones only, minus some. The sample holds about 94,000 clones, 93% seen once. Time point described: cycle 4 day 1 (C4D1), after more than 5 weeks of nivolumab. Relapse after autologous stem cell transplantation occurred in every patient, and brentuximab vedotin exposure varied. The source was peripheral blood mononuclear cells (PBMCs), collected before the fourth cycle of nivolumab. These receptors all stem from a human donor with classical Hodgkin lymphoma.

The V and J genes are TRBV6-4 and TRBJ2-6; D not resolved. V was shortened by 7 bases and J by 1 base, with 11 bases between the two germline ends. Germline CDR1 MRHNA, CDR2 SNTAGT. This CDR3 is built from 15 residues. The CDR3 loop is CASNWWVSGANVLTF. The DNA for the CDR3 is TGTGCCAGCAACTGGTGGGTATCTGGGGCCAACGTCCTGACTTTC.

The CDR3 DNA follows: TGTGCCAGCAGCTTGGGACCATCGGAGACCCAGTACTTC. Its protein product is CASSLGPSETQYF. The chain joins TRBV5-6 to TRBJ2-5, with no clear D. The germline gives CDR1 SGHDT, CDR2 YYEEEE. This CDR3 spans 13 amino acids. The V end lost 0 bases, the J end lost 5 bases, and 8 bases lay between the germline ends.

The genes are TRBV7-2 and TRBJ2-7; 13 bases line up with TRBD2. This CDR3 has 15 amino acids. CDR1 and CDR2 (germline): SGHTA, FQGNSA. V dropped 4 bases and J dropped 8; count of bases not matched to a gene: 8. CDR3 nucleotide sequence: TGTGCCAGCAGCTCACTAGCGGGAGGGCCCAGGAAGCAGTACTTC. Protein sequence: CASSSLAGGPRKQYF.

This chain connects TRBV25-1 to TRBJ1-2; D not resolved. Germline V lookup: CDR1 MGHDK, CDR2 SYGVNS. The length of the CDR3 is 14 residues. The V gene lost 4 bases and the J gene lost 2 bases, with 11 bases spanning the gap. The CDR3 loop is CASSGYGANYGYTF. The CDR3 nucleotides read TGTGCCAGCAGTGGATACGGAGCAAACTATGGCTACACCTTC.

V gene TRBV9 combines with J gene TRBJ2-1, with a weak D call TRBD1 (5 bases). CDR1 is SGDLS, CDR2 YYNGEE, per germline. The CDR3 covers 15 residues. The V gene lost 4 bases and the J gene lost 2 bases, with 13 bases spanning the gap. CDR3 nucleotide sequence: TGTGCCAGCAGCCCCACAGGTTTTCCCTACAATGAGCAGTTCTTC. The encoded protein is CASSPTGFPYNEQFF.

The chain uses TRBV18 and TRBJ2-2, with 7 positions matching TRBD2. CDR1 KGHSH and CDR2 LQKENI come from the germline V gene. Losses at the gene ends were 3 bases for V and 2 bases for J; bases not matched to a gene: 6. The CDR3 loop spans 16 amino acids. The CDR3 protein is CASSPRLADNTGELFF. DNA of the CDR3: TGTGCCAGCTCACCGAGGCTAGCGGATAACACCGGGGAGCTGTTTTTT.

The V and J genes are TRBV5-6 and TRBJ1-4; the D is unclear. V lost 7 bases, J lost 4 bases, and 14 bases lay in between. Germline assignment: CDR1 SGHDT and CDR2 YYEEEE. CDR3 length: 14 residues. The CDR3: CASHQTANNEKLFF. As DNA, the CDR3 is TGTGCCAGCCACCAGACGGCGAATAATGAAAAACTGTTTTTT.

This clone came up a few times. The chain couples TRBV2 to TRBJ1-5; D ambiguous. The V and J ends lost 6 bases and 0 bases respectively, with 9 bases between them. This CDR3 has 14 amino acids. Germline values: CDR1 SNHLY, CDR2 FYNNEI. CDR3 residues: CASRAGPSNQPQHF. The CDR3 DNA reads TGTGCCAGCAGGGCAGGCCCTAGCAATCAGCCCCAGCATTTT.